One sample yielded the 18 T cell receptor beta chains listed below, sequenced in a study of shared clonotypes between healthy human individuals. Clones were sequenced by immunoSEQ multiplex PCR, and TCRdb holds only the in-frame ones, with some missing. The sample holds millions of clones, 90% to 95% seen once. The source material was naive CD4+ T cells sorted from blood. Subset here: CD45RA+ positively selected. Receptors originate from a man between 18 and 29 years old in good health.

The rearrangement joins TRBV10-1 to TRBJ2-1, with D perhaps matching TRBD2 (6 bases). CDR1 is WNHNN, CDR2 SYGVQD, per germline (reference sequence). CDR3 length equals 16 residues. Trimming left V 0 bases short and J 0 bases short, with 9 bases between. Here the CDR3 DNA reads TGCGCCAGCAGTGAGTCGGTAGCGGTCTCCTACAATGAGCAGTTCTTC. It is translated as CASSESVAVSYNEQFF.

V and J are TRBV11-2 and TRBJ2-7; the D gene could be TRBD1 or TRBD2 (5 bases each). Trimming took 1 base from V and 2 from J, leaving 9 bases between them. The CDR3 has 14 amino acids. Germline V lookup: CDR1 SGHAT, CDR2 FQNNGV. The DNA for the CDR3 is TGTGCCAGCAGCTTAGTAAGGGACCCCTACGAGCAGTACTTC. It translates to CASSLVRDPYEQYF.

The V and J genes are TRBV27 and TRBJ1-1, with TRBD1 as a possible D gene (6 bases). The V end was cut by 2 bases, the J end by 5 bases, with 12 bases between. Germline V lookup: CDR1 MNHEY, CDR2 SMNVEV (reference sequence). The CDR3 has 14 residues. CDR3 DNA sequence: TGTGCCAGCAGTTTAGGGGGGCGGAGAACTGAAGCTTTCTTT. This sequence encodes CASSLGGRRTEAFF.

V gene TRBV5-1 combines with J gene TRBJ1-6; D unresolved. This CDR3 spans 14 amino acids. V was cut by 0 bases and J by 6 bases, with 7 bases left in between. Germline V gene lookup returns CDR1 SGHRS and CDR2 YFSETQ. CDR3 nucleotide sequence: TGCGCCAGCAGCTTGGAACGGTTTAATTCACCCCTCCACTTT. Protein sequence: CASSLERFNSPLHF.

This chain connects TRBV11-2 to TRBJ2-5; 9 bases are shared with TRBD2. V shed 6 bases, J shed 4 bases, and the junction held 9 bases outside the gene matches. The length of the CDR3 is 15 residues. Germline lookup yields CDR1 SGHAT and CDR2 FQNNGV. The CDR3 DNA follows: TGTGCCAGCAGGTCTCCGGGACTAGCAGCAGAGACCCAGTACTTC. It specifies CASRSPGLAAETQYF.

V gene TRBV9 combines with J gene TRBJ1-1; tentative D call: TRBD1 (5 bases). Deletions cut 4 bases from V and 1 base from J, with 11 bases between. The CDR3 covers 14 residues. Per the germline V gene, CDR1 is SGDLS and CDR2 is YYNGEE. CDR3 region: CASSPWDENTEAFF. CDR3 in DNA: TGTGCCAGCAGCCCCTGGGACGAGAACACTGAAGCTTTCTTT.

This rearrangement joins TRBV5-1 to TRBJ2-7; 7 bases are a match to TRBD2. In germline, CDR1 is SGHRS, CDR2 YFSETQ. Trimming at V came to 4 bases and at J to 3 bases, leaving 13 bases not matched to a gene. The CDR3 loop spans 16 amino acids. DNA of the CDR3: TGCGCCAGCAGCCTGGGGGGGTCCTCCGGATACTACGAGCAGTACTTC. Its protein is CASSLGGSSGYYEQYF.

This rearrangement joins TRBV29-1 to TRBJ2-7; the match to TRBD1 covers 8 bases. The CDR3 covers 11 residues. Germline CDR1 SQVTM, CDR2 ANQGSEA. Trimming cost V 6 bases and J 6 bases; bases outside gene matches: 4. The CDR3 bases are TGCAGCGTCAAAACAGGGGGCGAGCAGTACTTC. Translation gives CSVKTGGEQYF.

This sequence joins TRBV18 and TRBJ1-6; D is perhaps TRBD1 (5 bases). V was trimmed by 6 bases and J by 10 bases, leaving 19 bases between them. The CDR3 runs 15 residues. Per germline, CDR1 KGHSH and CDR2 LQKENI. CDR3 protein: CASSQAQGSYSPLHF. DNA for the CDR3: TGTGCCAGCTCCCAAGCCCAGGGCTCCTACTCACCCCTCCACTTT.

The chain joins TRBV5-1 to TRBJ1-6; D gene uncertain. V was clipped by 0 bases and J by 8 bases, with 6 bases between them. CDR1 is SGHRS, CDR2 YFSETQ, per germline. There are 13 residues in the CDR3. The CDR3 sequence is CASSLALHSPLHF. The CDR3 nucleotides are TGCGCCAGCAGCTTGGCCCTTCATTCACCCCTCCACTTT.

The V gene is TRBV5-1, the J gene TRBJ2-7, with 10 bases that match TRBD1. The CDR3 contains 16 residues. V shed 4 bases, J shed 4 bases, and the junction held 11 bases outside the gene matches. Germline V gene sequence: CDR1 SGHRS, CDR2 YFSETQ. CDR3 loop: CASSGTTGTGVYEQYF. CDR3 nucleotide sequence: TGCGCCAGCAGCGGAACAACCGGGACAGGGGTGTACGAGCAGTACTTC. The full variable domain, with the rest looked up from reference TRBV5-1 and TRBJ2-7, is KAGVTQTPRYLIKTRGQQVTLSCSPISGHRSVSWYQQTPGQGLQFLFEYFSETQRNKGNFPGRFSGRQFSNSRSEMNVSTLELGDSALYLCASSGTTGTGVYEQYFGPGTRLTVT.

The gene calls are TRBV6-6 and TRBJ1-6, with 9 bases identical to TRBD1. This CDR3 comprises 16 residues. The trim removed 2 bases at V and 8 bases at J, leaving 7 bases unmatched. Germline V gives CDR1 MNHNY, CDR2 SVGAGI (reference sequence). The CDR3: CASSYGTGIGDSPLHF. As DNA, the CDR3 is TGTGCCAGCAGTTACGGGACAGGGATCGGTGATTCACCCCTCCACTTT.

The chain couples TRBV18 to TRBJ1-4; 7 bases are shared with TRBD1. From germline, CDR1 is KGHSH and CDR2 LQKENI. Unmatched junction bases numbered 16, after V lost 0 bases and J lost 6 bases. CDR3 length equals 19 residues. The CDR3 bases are TGTGCCAGCTCACCACCAGTAGGAGGGGGCATCCGGGGAGATGAAAAACTGTTTTTT. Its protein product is CASSPPVGGGIRGDEKLFF.

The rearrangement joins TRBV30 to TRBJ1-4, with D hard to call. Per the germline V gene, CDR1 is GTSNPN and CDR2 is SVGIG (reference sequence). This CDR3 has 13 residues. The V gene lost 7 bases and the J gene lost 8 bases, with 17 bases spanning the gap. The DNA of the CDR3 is TGTGCCTCCCAGATCCTAAGCGGGGAAAAACTGTTTTTT. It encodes CASQILSGEKLFF.

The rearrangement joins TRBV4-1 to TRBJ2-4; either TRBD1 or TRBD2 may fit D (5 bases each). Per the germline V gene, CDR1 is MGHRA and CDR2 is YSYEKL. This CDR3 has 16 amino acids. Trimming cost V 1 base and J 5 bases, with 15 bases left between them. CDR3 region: CASSQALAQGQNIQYF. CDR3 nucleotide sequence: TGCGCCAGCAGCCAAGCCCTTGCGCAGGGACAAAACATTCAGTACTTC.

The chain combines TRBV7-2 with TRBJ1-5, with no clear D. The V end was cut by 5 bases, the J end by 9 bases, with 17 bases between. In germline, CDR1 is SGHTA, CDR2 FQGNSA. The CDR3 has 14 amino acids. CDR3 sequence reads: CASSPSAAPGPQHF. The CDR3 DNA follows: TGTGCCAGCAGCCCCTCGGCCGCCCCGGGGCCCCAGCATTTT.

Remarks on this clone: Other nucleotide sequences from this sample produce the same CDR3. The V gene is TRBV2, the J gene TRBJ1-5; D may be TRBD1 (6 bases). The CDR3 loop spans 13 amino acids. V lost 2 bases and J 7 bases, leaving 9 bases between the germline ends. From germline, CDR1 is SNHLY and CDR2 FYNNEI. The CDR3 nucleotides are TGTGCCAGCAGTGAATTAGGGGGACAGCCCCAGCATTTT. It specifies CASSELGGQPQHF.

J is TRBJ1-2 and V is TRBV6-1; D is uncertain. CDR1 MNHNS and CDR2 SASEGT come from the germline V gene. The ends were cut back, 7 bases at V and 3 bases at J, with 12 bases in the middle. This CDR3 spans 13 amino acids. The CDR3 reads CASTGQKDYGYTF. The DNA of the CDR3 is TGTGCCAGCACGGGTCAAAAGGACTATGGCTACACCTTC.